Following are 5 T cell receptor beta chains from one sample sequenced in a study of identifying expanded T cells in peripheral blood. Using immunoSEQ multiplex PCR, the repertoire was profiled, and TCRdb retains in-frame clones only, with some absent. The data contain about 53,000 clones, under 85% of them seen just once; the ten biggest clones take up more than 15%. What was sequenced was blood. The source is a person aged 18-70 years in good health.

This sequence joins TRBV7-9 and TRBJ2-2, with a tentative D call TRBD1 (6 bases). Germline CDR1 is SEHNR and CDR2 is FQNEAQ (reference sequence). V was clipped by 5 bases and J by 5 bases, with 18 bases between them. This CDR3 is built from 16 residues. The CDR3 is CASSLDRTLPTGELFF. CDR3 sequence (DNA): TGTGCCAGCAGCCTAGACAGGACCCTCCCTACCGGGGAGCTGTTTTTT. Combining the CDR3 with reference TRBV7-9 and TRBJ2-2 gives the whole variable domain DTGVSQNPRHKITKRGQNVTFRCDPISEHNRLYWYRQTLGQGPEFLTYFQNEAQLEKSRLLSDRFSAERPKGSFSTLEIQRTEQGDSAMYLCASSLDRTLPTGELFFGEGSRLTVL.

This clone was observed a single time. The chain recombines TRBV19 with TRBJ1-5; D is unresolved. The CDR3 loop spans 15 amino acids. V dropped 3 bases and J dropped 1 base, with 10 bases sitting between them. Germline V CDR1 and CDR2: LNHDA, SQIVND (reference sequence). For the CDR3, the DNA is TGTGCCAGTAGTATCCAGGAAAGAAGCAATCAGCCCCAGCATTTT. Residues: CASSIQERSNQPQHF. The whole variable domain, remainder taken from reference TRBV19 and TRBJ1-5, is DGGITQSPKYLFRKEGQNVTLSCEQNLNHDAMYWYRQDPGQGLRLIYYSQIVNDFQKGDIAEGYSVSREKKESFPLTVTSAQKNPTAFYLCASSIQERSNQPQHFGDGTRLSIL.

This chain connects TRBV4-2 to TRBJ2-3; tentative D call: TRBD2 (6 bases). The CDR3 spans 18 residues. The germline gives CDR1 LGHNA, CDR2 YNFKEQ. V lost 0 bases and J 3 bases, leaving 19 bases between the germline ends. Here the CDR3 reads CASSQEWVLARRTDTQYF. CDR3 DNA sequence: TGTGCCAGCAGCCAAGAATGGGTCCTAGCGCGCAGGACAGATACGCAGTATTTT.

The V and J genes are TRBV5-4 and TRBJ2-1; the match to TRBD2 covers 11 bases. V shed 0 bases, J shed 7 bases, and the junction held 9 bases outside the gene matches. Germline lookup yields CDR1 SGHNT and CDR2 YYREEE (reference sequence). CDR3 length: 17 residues. The CDR3 loop is CASSLGGRSGRANEQFF. DNA of the CDR3: TGTGCCAGCAGCTTGGGGGGTCGTAGCGGGAGGGCAAATGAGCAGTTCTTC.

The V and J genes are TRBV28 and TRBJ1-1; D call uncertain. The V and J ends lost 3 bases and 7 bases respectively, with 9 bases between them. Germline V gives CDR1 MDHEN, CDR2 SYDVKM. The length of the CDR3 is 12 residues. Here the CDR3 DNA reads TGTGCCAGCAGTTTTAGGCTTAGTGAAGCTTTCTTT. Amino acids: CASSFRLSEAFF. Full variable domain (missing parts from reference TRBV28 and TRBJ1-1): DVKVTQSSRYLVKRTGEKVFLECVQDMDHENMFWYRQDPGLGLRLIYFSYDVKMKEKGDIPEGYSVSREKKERFSLILESASTNQTSMYLCASSFRLSEAFFGQGTRLTVV.